These 26 T cell receptor beta chains share one sample of origin, sequenced in a study of T cell repertoires in cytomegalovirus infection. MiXCR, applied by TCRdb to the reads, yields one record per CDR3 protein. The data hold 300,000 to 400,000 distinct CDR3 sequences, with 15% to 20% observed a single time. Sequencing used PBMCs. Receptor source: a human donor in good health (CMV status not recorded). Some clones in this sample may be carry-over from other donors' samples.

The rearrangement joins TRBV20-1 to TRBJ2-7; D is possibly TRBD1 or TRBD2 (5 bases each). V lost 6 bases to trimming and J lost 1 base, with 16 bases between them. CDR3 length: 14 residues. Germline V lookup: CDR1 DFQATT, CDR2 SNEGSKA (reference sequence). CDR3 sequence: CSAEDRDGSYEQYF. CDR3 in DNA: TGCAGTGCAGAAGACCGGGACGGGTCCTACGAGCAGTACTTC.

The sample holds many counts of this clonotype. This sequence joins TRBV7-9 and TRBJ2-3, with D perhaps matching TRBD2 (5 bases). Per the germline V gene, CDR1 is SEHNR and CDR2 is FQNEAQ (reference sequence). V was clipped by 5 bases and J by 7 bases, with 13 bases between them. CDR3 size: 13 residues. CDR3 bases: TGTGCCAGCAGCCCCCGACTACTGCATACGCAGTATTTT. The encoded protein is CASSPRLLHTQYF.

This clonotype was observed at least ten times. The chain uses TRBV28 and TRBJ1-2; D unresolved. Trimming stripped 1 base from V and 5 bases from J, with 5 bases between. The CDR3 totals 12 residues. The germline V gene has CDR1 MDHEN and CDR2 SYDVKM. The CDR3 DNA sequence: TGTGCCAGCAGTTTATCAGGTTATGGCTACACCTTC. This translates into CASSLSGYGYTF.

J is TRBJ2-1 and V is TRBV27, with D unresolved. This CDR3 comprises 14 residues. The V gene lost 3 bases and the J gene lost 7 bases, with 13 bases spanning the gap. Germline V gives CDR1 MNHEY, CDR2 SMNVEV (reference sequence). The CDR3 coding sequence is TGTGCCAGCAGTTTGATCGGCCCCGAGAATGAGCAGTTCTTC. Protein sequence: CASSLIGPENEQFF.

This chain connects TRBV12-3 or TRBV12-4 to TRBJ2-7; weak D call: TRBD2 (5 bases). The V end lost 4 bases, the J end lost 1 base, and 14 bases lay between the germline ends. The CDR3 is made up of 15 amino acids. For the CDR3, the DNA is TGTGCCAGCAGTTCCCGAGGACTGAAGTCCTACGAGCAGTACTTC. Protein: CASSSRGLKSYEQYF.

This clonotype showed up just once. This chain uses TRBV29-1 with TRBJ2-7; D possibly corresponds to TRBD1 (6 bases). CDR3 length: 11 residues. Germline CDR1 reads SQVTM; CDR2 reads ANQGSEA. V was shortened by 3 bases and J by 3 bases, with 6 bases between the two germline ends. The CDR3: CSVDRGYEQYF. As DNA, the CDR3 is TGCAGCGTTGACAGGGGCTACGAGCAGTACTTC.

There are many counts of this clonotype. The rearrangement uses TRBV7-2 and TRBJ2-5, with D hard to call. The CDR3 consists of 11 residues. Germline loops: CDR1 SGHTA, CDR2 FQGNSA. Trimming removed 5 bases from V and 7 bases from J, with 8 bases in between. For the CDR3, the DNA is TGTGCCAGCAGCGAGGAGTGGACCCAGTACTTC. This encodes CASSEEWTQYF.

V gene TRBV12-3 or TRBV12-4 combines with J gene TRBJ2-5, with D hard to call. The CDR3 length is 13 residues. V lost 5 bases and J lost 5, with 12 bases in between. CDR3 in amino acids: CASSPWGRETQYF. The CDR3, as DNA: TGTGCCAGCAGTCCCTGGGGTAGGGAGACCCAGTACTTC.

This clonotype was detected a few times. V gene TRBV5-5 combines with J gene TRBJ2-2; D is possibly TRBD2 (5 bases). The CDR3 extends over 13 amino acids. Trimming pared 2 bases from V and 4 bases from J, leaving 6 bases between. CDR1 SGHKS and CDR2 YYEKEE come from the germline V gene (reference sequence). In nucleotides, the CDR3 is TGTGCCAGCAGCTTAGGACTCACCGGGGAGCTGTTTTTT. Amino acid sequence: CASSLGLTGELFF.

The gene calls are TRBV7-9 and TRBJ2-3, with a tentative D call TRBD1 (5 bases). V lost 5 bases and J lost 7, with 16 bases in between. The germline CDR1 and CDR2 sequences are SEHNR and FQNEAQ (reference sequence). This CDR3 contains 14 residues. The CDR3 nucleotides are TGTGCCAGCAGCGCCCAGGGTTTGACCTATACGCAGTATTTT. It is translated as CASSAQGLTYTQYF.

The chain recombines TRBV18 with TRBJ2-1; D is uncertain. Trimming took 6 bases from V and 9 from J, leaving 15 bases between them. Germline values: CDR1 KGHSH, CDR2 LQKENI. The CDR3 is 13 amino acids. The CDR3, as DNA: TGTGCCAGCTCCCCAGGATTGGGTGGTGAGCAGTTCTTC. Encoded protein: CASSPGLGGEQFF.

This clonotype was seen a few times. The chain combines TRBV20-1 with TRBJ2-5, with 11 bases aligning to TRBD2. Unmatched junction bases numbered 2, after V lost 0 bases and J lost 5 bases. The CDR3 contains 14 residues. From germline, CDR1 is DFQATT and CDR2 SNEGSKA (reference sequence). CDR3 sequence reads: CSARELAGVETQYF. CDR3 bases: TGCAGTGCTAGAGAACTAGCGGGGGTTGAGACCCAGTACTTC.

The J gene is TRBJ2-7, the V gene TRBV11-2; D not certain. V lost 3 bases and J 6 bases, leaving 9 bases between the germline ends. Germline lookup yields CDR1 SGHAT and CDR2 FQNNGV. The CDR3 loop spans 12 amino acids. The CDR3 reads CASSLSEFEQYF. CDR3 nucleotides: TGTGCCAGCAGCTTGTCGGAGTTCGAGCAGTACTTC.

This clonotype has more than one count but fewer than ten. V is TRBV10-3 and J is TRBJ1-1; no definite D call. V shed 3 bases and J shed 1 base, with 15 bases lying between them. The germline gives CDR1 ENHRY, CDR2 SYGVKD. The CDR3 consists of 16 residues. For the CDR3, the DNA is TGTGCCATCAGTGATTACGAGGTTGGGTGGAACACTGAAGCTTTCTTT. Translating gives CAISDYEVGWNTEAFF.

This clonotype was observed once. The chain has TRBV5-6 and TRBJ2-5; tentatively, D is TRBD1 or TRBD2 (5 bases each). The CDR3 is made up of 14 amino acids. Germline CDR1 reads SGHDT; CDR2 reads YYEEEE. V was pared by 6 bases and J by 7 bases, with 19 bases between. CDR3 nucleotides: TGTGCCAGCACCTTCCGGGGACCCTTTGTGACCCAGTACTTC. Residues: CASTFRGPFVTQYF.

This clonotype showed up many times. This chain links TRBV7-2 with TRBJ1-1; D unresolved. The CDR3 loop spans 13 amino acids. The germline gives CDR1 SGHTA, CDR2 FQGNSA. Between the trimmed V and J ends, which lost 1 base and 4 bases, there was a span of 7 bases. This chain's CDR3 is CASSLGSFTEAFF. The CDR3, as DNA: TGTGCCAGCAGCTTAGGCTCGTTCACTGAAGCTTTCTTT.

The rearrangement uses TRBV20-1 and TRBJ1-5, with D maybe TRBD1 (5 bases). Germline V gene lookup returns CDR1 DFQATT and CDR2 SNEGSKA (reference sequence). V was shortened by 6 bases and J by 2 bases, with 17 bases between the two germline ends. The CDR3 spans 15 residues. The DNA for the CDR3 is TGCAGTGCCCGGGGGGGGGGGGGAGGCAATCAGCCCCAGCATTTT. Its translation: CSARGGGGGNQPQHF.

V gene TRBV5-1 combines with J gene TRBJ2-2; maybe TRBD2 (5 bases). Germline V gene lookup returns CDR1 SGHRS and CDR2 YFSETQ. The CDR3 has 14 residues. The V gene lost 0 bases and the J gene lost 6 bases, with 9 bases spanning the gap. DNA for the CDR3: TGCGCCAGCAGCTTGGGTACTAGTTCCGGGGAGCTGTTTTTT. Amino acids: CASSLGTSSGELFF.

There are many counts of this clonotype. The J gene is TRBJ1-1, the V gene TRBV6-5; D might be TRBD1 (5 bases). Between the trimmed V and J ends, which lost 8 bases and 1 base, there was a span of 17 bases. Germline V gene sequence: CDR1 MNHEY, CDR2 SVGAGI. The CDR3 covers 15 residues. CDR3 sequence reads: CASSTGGHENTEAFF. DNA for the CDR3: TGTGCCAGCTCCACCGGTGGACACGAGAACACTGAAGCTTTCTTT.

This clonotype was observed many times. The rearrangement joins TRBV7-8 to TRBJ1-3; the D is unclear. The CDR3 length is 17 residues. V was shortened by 5 bases and J by 0 bases, with 17 bases between the two germline ends. Germline-derived CDR1 and CDR2 are SGHVS and FQNEAQ. CDR3 nucleotides: TGTGCCAGCAGCCCCCGACGGTACCAAGACTCTGGAAACACCATATATTTT. Translation gives CASSPRRYQDSGNTIYF.

The sample holds many counts of this clonotype. The rearrangement uses TRBV7-2 and TRBJ2-3; maybe TRBD1 (5 bases). The CDR3 covers 14 residues. V lost 5 bases and J 4 bases, leaving 13 bases between the germline ends. Germline loops: CDR1 SGHTA, CDR2 FQGNSA. The CDR3 bases are TGTGCCAGCAGCGGGGCTAGTTTCGCAGATACGCAGTATTTT. Its protein is CASSGASFADTQYF.

Many counts were recorded for this clonotype. The chain links TRBV7-2 to TRBJ2-7; D uncertain. The germline V gene has CDR1 SGHTA and CDR2 FQGNSA. V was cut by 5 bases and J by 1 base, with 12 bases left in between. The CDR3 totals 14 residues. CDR3 loop: CASSLDWQSYEQYF. The CDR3 region has the DNA TGTGCCAGCAGCCTCGACTGGCAGTCCTACGAGCAGTACTTC.

In its sample, this clonotype was seen a few times. The CDR3 DNA sequence: TGTGCCAGCAGCCGCGACAGGTCTAATTGGCAGCCCCAGCATTTT. Translating it yields CASSRDRSNWQPQHF. V and J are TRBV7-2 and TRBJ1-5; tentative D call: TRBD1 (6 bases). The V end was cut by 5 bases, the J end by 7 bases, with 18 bases between. This CDR3 has 15 amino acids. The germline CDR1 and CDR2 sequences are SGHTA and FQGNSA.

This chain's CDR3 is CASSIVTDKETQYF. The CDR3 DNA sequence: TGTGCCAGTAGTATAGTGACAGACAAAGAGACCCAGTACTTC. V is TRBV19 and J is TRBJ2-5; D perhaps matches TRBD1 (5 bases). V lost 1 base, J lost 3 bases, and 9 bases lay in between. CDR3 length: 14 amino acids. Germline V gene sequence: CDR1 LNHDA, CDR2 SQIVND (reference sequence). The variable domain in full, with the rest retrieved from reference TRBV19 and TRBJ2-5, is DGGITQSPKYLFRKEGQNVTLSCEQNLNHDAMYWYRQDPGQGLRLIYYSQIVNDFQKGDIAEGYSVSREKKESFPLTVTSAQKNPTAFYLCASSIVTDKETQYFGPGTRLLVL.

This clonotype has a count of ten or more. The gene calls are TRBV5-6 and TRBJ1-1; D is undetermined. The CDR3 sequence is 15 residues long. The germline V and J ends were trimmed by 2 bases and 0 bases, with 11 bases remaining between them. Germline V lookup: CDR1 SGHDT, CDR2 YYEEEE. In nucleotides, the CDR3 is TGTGCCAGCAGCTTTGAAGGACTTGTGAACACTGAAGCTTTCTTT. Protein sequence: CASSFEGLVNTEAFF.

This clonotype was counted a few times. DNA of the CDR3: TGTGCCACCGTGACAGGGGTTAACGGCTACACCTTC. It translates to CATVTGVNGYTF. The J gene is TRBJ1-2, the V gene TRBV2; 8 nucleotides match TRBD1. J gave up 8 bases and V 10 bases, and 9 bases lay outside the gene matches. The CDR3 sequence is 12 residues long. Germline CDR1 and CDR2: SNHLY and FYNNEI.